These 26 T cell receptor beta chains were sequenced from one sample in a study of shared clonotypes between healthy human individuals. Naivety among CD8 cells was defined by CD45RO negativity and positive CCR7 selection, thereby excluding terminally differentiated effector memory CD45RA+ cells. TCRdb's copy holds only in-frame clones and misses some; the assay was immunoSEQ multiplex PCR. Among 500,000 to 700,000 clones listed, around 96% were seen once. Sequencing used naive CD8+ T cells sorted from blood. The origin of the receptors is a woman under 40 in good health.

This rearrangement joins TRBV28 to TRBJ1-1; D might be TRBD1 (5 bases). The CDR3 length is 14 residues. The V and J ends lost 6 bases and 3 bases respectively, with 14 bases between them. Germline lookup yields CDR1 MDHEN and CDR2 SYDVKM. The CDR3 sequence is CASRTFWGDTEAFF. For the CDR3, the DNA is TGTGCCAGCAGAACATTTTGGGGCGACACTGAAGCTTTCTTT.

The rearrangement uses TRBV19 and TRBJ2-2; no definite D call. V was shortened by 8 bases and J by 0 bases, with 10 bases between the two germline ends. The CDR3 is 14 residues long. In germline, CDR1 is LNHDA, CDR2 SQIVND (reference sequence). CDR3 DNA: TGTGCCAGTTGGCTCATAACGAACACCGGGGAGCTGTTTTTT. Residues: CASWLITNTGELFF.

The rearrangement links TRBV2 to TRBJ2-7; D remains unclear. Trimming cost V 2 bases and J 9 bases, with 23 bases left between them. The CDR3 covers 16 residues. Germline V gene sequence: CDR1 SNHLY, CDR2 FYNNEI. Here the CDR3 reads CASSEFPNIALRWQYF. CDR3 in DNA: TGTGCCAGCAGTGAATTCCCGAACATTGCCCTACGATGGCAGTACTTC.

The gene calls are TRBV2 and TRBJ2-7, with D possibly being TRBD2 (5 bases). The CDR3 consists of 16 residues. V dropped 2 bases and J dropped 1 base, with 15 bases sitting between them. From germline, CDR1 is SNHLY and CDR2 FYNNEI. The DNA for the CDR3 is TGTGCCAGCAGTGAATCATCCAGCGGCAATTCCTACGAGCAGTACTTC. It encodes CASSESSSGNSYEQYF. The full variable domain, its missing parts supplied by reference TRBV2 and TRBJ2-7, is EPEVTQTPSHQVTQMGQEVILRCVPISNHLYFYWYRQILGQKVEFLVSFYNNEISEKSEIFDDQFSVERPDGSNFTLKIRSTKLEDSAMYFCASSESSSGNSYEQYFGPGTRLTVT.

The J gene is TRBJ1-1, the V gene TRBV4-2; D remains ambiguous. This CDR3 is 14 amino acids long. Germline V gene lookup returns CDR1 LGHNA and CDR2 YNFKEQ. Trimming removed 0 bases at V and 3 bases at J, with 8 bases between. CDR3 protein: CASSQDSPYTEAFF. For the CDR3, the DNA is TGTGCCAGCAGCCAAGATTCCCCCTACACTGAAGCTTTCTTT.

V gene TRBV7-9 combines with J gene TRBJ2-7, with 8 bases identical to TRBD2. The CDR3 is 15 amino acids. Germline assignment: CDR1 SEHNR and CDR2 FQNEAQ (reference sequence). J gave up 2 bases and V 6 bases, and 9 bases lay outside the gene matches. CDR3 sequence: CASSPLSGGAYEQYF. The CDR3 DNA sequence: TGTGCCAGCAGTCCCTTGTCGGGAGGGGCCTACGAGCAGTACTTC.

This clone has just one count. The chain joins TRBV13 to TRBJ1-1; unclear D gene. CDR1 and CDR2 (germline): PRHDT, FYEKMQ (reference sequence). This CDR3 is 13 amino acids long. V lost 3 bases and J lost 3, with 8 bases in between. The CDR3 nucleotides are TGTGCCAGCAGCTTTACTTCCGACACTGAAGCTTTCTTT. Amino acid sequence: CASSFTSDTEAFF.

The CDR3: CASSLASEPPYEQYF. In DNA, the CDR3 is TGTGCCAGCAGCTTGGCAAGCGAGCCACCCTACGAGCAGTACTTC. The chain employs TRBV7-9 and TRBJ2-7; D remains ambiguous. CDR1 and CDR2 (germline): SEHNR, FQNEAQ (reference sequence). The V end lost 3 bases, the J end lost 2 bases, and 14 bases lay between the germline ends. This CDR3 contains 15 residues.

The chain carries TRBV28 and TRBJ1-2; maybe TRBD1 (5 bases). The V gene's germline CDR1 is MDHEN and CDR2 SYDVKM. The CDR3 is 16 amino acids. Trimming shortened V by 3 bases and J by 4 bases, and 18 bases separated the two germline ends. In nucleotides, the CDR3 is TGTGCCAGCAGTTTTCGTGCGCAGGGTCAACTCTATGGCTACACCTTC. This gives the protein CASSFRAQGQLYGYTF.

The V and J genes are TRBV7-8 and TRBJ2-3, with 12 positions matching TRBD2. The V and J ends lost 1 base and 3 bases, in that order; junction bases with no gene match: 11. The CDR3 has 19 amino acids. Germline values: CDR1 SGHVS, CDR2 FQNEAQ. CDR3 amino acids: CASSLVTSSGRAGTDTQYF. The CDR3 bases are TGTGCCAGCAGCTTAGTAACCTCTAGCGGGAGGGCCGGTACAGATACGCAGTATTTT.

The chain employs TRBV11-1 and TRBJ1-5, with D unclear. Deletions cut 5 bases from V and 5 bases from J, with 13 bases between. Germline V lookup: CDR1 SGHAT, CDR2 FQDESV (reference sequence). This CDR3 has 14 residues. The CDR3 DNA follows: TGTGCCAGCAGCGCGGAGAACGGTCATCAGCCCCAGCATTTT. Protein product: CASSAENGHQPQHF. The variable domain in full, with the rest retrieved from reference TRBV11-1 and TRBJ1-5, is EAEVAQSPRYKITEKSQAVAFWCDPISGHATLYWYRQILGQGPELLVQFQDESVVDDSQLPKDRFSAERLKGVDSTLKIQPAELGDSAMYLCASSAENGHQPQHFGDGTRLSIL.

V and J are TRBV11-3 and TRBJ2-7; possible D gene TRBD1, 7 bases. Germline CDR1 and CDR2: SGHNT and YENEEA. V lost 5 bases and J 6 bases, leaving 14 bases between the germline ends. The CDR3 totals 13 residues. CDR3 region: CASSPRGAREQYF. In DNA, the CDR3 is TGTGCCAGCAGCCCCAGGGGGGCACGCGAGCAGTACTTC.

V usage is TRBV7-9 and J usage is TRBJ1-1; a possible D gene is TRBD1 (6 bases). Trimming took off 5 bases at V and 1 base at J, with 14 bases between the two ends. CDR1 and CDR2 from the germline V gene are SEHNR and FQNEAQ (reference sequence). The CDR3 sequence is 15 residues long. In DNA, the CDR3 is TGTGCCAGCAGCCAAACAGGGTCGGCGAACACTGAAGCTTTCTTT. Translating gives CASSQTGSANTEAFF.

This sequence joins TRBV5-6 and TRBJ2-1, with 11 positions matching TRBD2. Per the germline V gene, CDR1 is SGHDT and CDR2 is YYEEEE. CDR3 size: 15 residues. V shed 3 bases and J 7 bases; nucleotides not matched to a gene: 6. The CDR3 DNA reads TGTGCCAGCAGCTCTACTAGCGGGAGCTGGAATGAGCAGTTCTTC. It is translated as CASSSTSGSWNEQFF.

The chain carries TRBV19 and TRBJ2-5; no clear D gene. Gene TRBJ2-7 matches the end of the DNA better, so the J call may be wrong. CDR1 and CDR2 (germline): LNHDA, SQIVND (reference sequence). The CDR3 covers 14 residues. CDR3 sequence: CASSKSGGAYEQYF. The CDR3 coding sequence is TGTGCCAGTTCAAAGTCAGGCGGAGCCTACGAGCAGTACTTC.

This chain uses TRBV7-8 with TRBJ2-7; 9 nucleotides match TRBD2. Germline V gene lookup returns CDR1 SGHVS and CDR2 FQNEAQ. V lost 5 bases and J lost 3; bases outside the gene matches: 8. The CDR3 length is 15 residues. The CDR3 nucleotides are TGTGCCAGCAGCCCGCGGGGGGGGAGCGGCTACGAGCAGTACTTC. Residues: CASSPRGGSGYEQYF.

About this clone itself: The junction differs from germline at one of its ends, possibly a read error. The rearrangement uses TRBV29-1 and TRBJ2-7; weak D call: TRBD2 (7 bases). This CDR3 has 12 residues. CDR1 is SQVTM and CDR2 is ANQGSEA in the germline V gene. The CDR3 coding sequence is TGCAGCGCCGAGGGGGGGCACTACGAGCAGCACTTC. Encoded protein: CSAEGGHYEQHF.

This chain joins TRBV2 and TRBJ2-3; D is uncertain. V shed 7 bases and J shed 2 bases, with 7 bases lying between them. The CDR3 is 12 residues long. In germline, CDR1 is SNHLY, CDR2 FYNNEI. CDR3 protein: CASTPITDTQYF. The CDR3 nucleotides are TGTGCCAGCACCCCGATCACAGATACGCAGTATTTT.

CDR3 region: CASSQGPQNIQYF. DNA of the CDR3: TGTGCCAGCAGCCAGGGACCCCAAAACATTCAGTACTTC. V is TRBV11-1 and J is TRBJ2-4, with D perhaps being TRBD1 or TRBD2 (5 bases each). V gave up 5 bases and J gave up 5 bases, with 10 bases separating them. Germline values: CDR1 SGHAT, CDR2 FQDESV (reference sequence). The CDR3 is 13 amino acids.

The genes are TRBV7-9 and TRBJ2-7; D may be TRBD1 (5 bases). Germline CDR1 SEHNR, CDR2 FQNEAQ (reference sequence). The CDR3 contains 17 residues. V lost 2 bases, J lost 2 bases, and 19 bases lay in between. The CDR3 spells CASSLIMTAFFAYEQYF. The CDR3 DNA reads TGTGCCAGCAGCTTAATCATGACAGCCTTTTTCGCCTACGAGCAGTACTTC.

In the case of this clone: Because the CDR3 is missing its conserved closing phenylalanine or tryptophan, this is likely a read error. It is unclear where the CDR3 begins or ends on the DNA, so no DNA is shown, and the CDR3 is as TCRdb lists it. The rearrangement uses TRBV9 and TRBJ1-1; the D call TRBD1 from the table was never checked on the DNA. In germline, CDR1 is SGDLS, CDR2 YYNGEE. The CDR3 comprises 12 residues, both ends counted. The CDR3 loop is CASSAFGQIVMV.

As regards this clone: Germline is not matched at one junction end, which may reflect a read error. This chain joins TRBV6-6 and TRBJ1-1, with D hard to call. The CDR3 has 13 residues. Germline CDR1 reads MNHNY; CDR2 reads SVGAGI (reference sequence). Written as DNA, the CDR3 is TGTGCCAGCAGATACTCGTGGGACACTGAAGCTTTCTTT. It specifies CASRYSWDTEAFF.

The chain carries TRBV2 and TRBJ2-7, with D perhaps assigned TRBD1 or TRBD2 (5 bases each). From germline, CDR1 is SNHLY and CDR2 FYNNEI. The V end lost 2 bases, the J end lost 5 bases, and 16 bases lay between the germline ends. The CDR3 loop spans 15 amino acids. The CDR3 is CASSELEGLRDEQYF. The CDR3 bases are TGTGCCAGCAGTGAATTAGAGGGGTTGAGGGACGAGCAGTACTTC.

For the CDR3, the DNA is TGTGCCAGCAGCTTAGGTCAAATTGGGTCGTTCTTC. It is translated as CASSLGQIGSFF. This chain uses TRBV7-9 with TRBJ2-1, with D unclear. V lost 1 base, J lost 15 bases, and 13 bases lay in between. The CDR3 contains 12 residues. Per the germline V gene, CDR1 is SEHNR and CDR2 is FQNEAQ (reference sequence).

Notes on this clone: This specimen includes other DNA sequences encoding the same CDR3. DNA for the CDR3: TGCGCCAGCAGTCCACAGGGTGGGACTGAAGCTTTCTTT. Its translation is CASSPQGGTEAFF. The chain recombines TRBV4-1 with TRBJ1-1; D possibly corresponds to TRBD1 (6 bases). Germline CDR1 is MGHRA and CDR2 is YSYEKL. The length of the CDR3 is 13 residues. Trimming took off 6 bases at V and 5 bases at J, with 13 bases between the two ends.

The chain's CDR3 is CASSFAAMGYEQYF. The CDR3 DNA reads as TGTGCCAGCAGTTTCGCGGCAATGGGGTACGAGCAGTACTTC. V and J are TRBV27 and TRBJ2-7; D is undetermined. The V gene lost 3 bases and the J gene lost 4 bases, with 13 bases spanning the gap. Germline V gene sequence: CDR1 MNHEY, CDR2 SMNVEV (reference sequence). The CDR3 covers 14 residues.